This T cell receptor beta chain was profiled in a study of T cell repertoires in cytomegalovirus infection (dated by TCRdb to the late 2010s). Turning to the overall study: Alongside well-studied HLA-B-restricted epitopes, the peptide stimulations were aimed at recently identified HLA-C-restricted CMV epitopes, whose presentation resists viral immunomodulation. The HLA type of each donor mattered for the analysis, because public TCR beta signatures pointed to carriage of CMV infection along with the matching HLA type.

Deletion took 2 bases off V and 1 base off J, with a span of 21 bases between the germline ends. The CDR3 goes from the cysteine to the phenylalanine over 18 residues. Solely the CDR3 DNA is kept, with 54 bases framed from the first base. This specimen's treatment or condition label, per the study, means: in vitro stimulation with specific CMV peptide epitopes to enrich CMV-specific T cells. Overall study outcomes, separate from this receptor: In both this cohort and an independent approximately 400-donor cohort, the cumulative frequency of public TCR beta family members distinguished carriers of CMV infection plus the relevant HLA type. The ex vivo response was dominated by HLA-C-restricted CMV-specific TCR beta clonotypes, which also provided the single most frequent clonotype in two of eight donors.

In the case of this clonotype: Its cognate antigen has yet to be identified. No base quality values were provided; no much bigger clone lies one nucleotide off.

Sequencing instrument: Illumina HiSeq 1500. TCRdb reprocessing: public reads trimmed at Q25 with fastp, clones called with MiXCR, in-frame beta chains kept. Rows are combined by CDR3 protein, so each entry shows the most common genes and DNA. Recorded for this sample are about 71,000 distinct CDR3 sequences; 20% to 25% of them occurred a single time. The ten largest clones capture roughly 62% of the sample. Sequencing was performed on CD8+ T cells from cultured PBMCs, taken from culture after CMV antigen stimulation. The chain uses TRBV23-1 and TRBJ2-7; TRBD2 is a weak D gene call, 8 bases matching. TRBV23-1 carries the ORF label, with uncertain function. This TCR was sampled from a human donor in good health (CMV status not recorded). Some clones in this sample may be carry-over from other donors' samples. The CDR3 region: CASSQVPRAGDRSYEQYF. The bases read TGCGCCAGCAGTCAAGTTCCAAGAGCGGGGGACAGATCCTACGAGCAGTACTTC.